Listed below are T cell receptor beta chains from one sample, sequenced in a study of OX40 agonist ivuxolimab in advanced cancers. Profiling relied on immunoSEQ multiplex PCR, and the TCRdb table lists in-frame clones only, not all of them. The repertoire includes 71,000 or so clones, 86% of them detected once, and 0.85% to 1.4% sits in the top ten. The specimen was CD4+ or CD8+ T cells sorted from blood, collected in a trial of the OX40 agonist ivuxolimab. The source is an adult with an advanced solid tumor such as melanoma, head and neck, liver or kidney cancer. CDR3s include the opening cysteine and the closing phenylalanine or tryptophan. D genes are given only for firm matches. Rows give clone size only sometimes, using once, few, many, or a class for an expanded clone.

v_gene,d_gene,abundance,j_gene,CDR3aa,CDR3nt
TRBV11-1,NA,NA,TRBJ1-2,CASSLAPDLDYGYTF,TGTGCCAGCAGCTTAGCCCCGGACCTTGACTATGGCTACACCTTC
TRBV5-1,NA,NA,TRBJ2-7,CASSMTDSYEQYF,TGCGCCAGCAGCATGACAGACTCCTACGAGCAGTACTTC
TRBV18,NA,NA,TRBJ2-3,CASSPGGDTQYF,TGTGCCAGCTCACCAGGGGGGGATACGCAGTATTTT
TRBV27,NA,NA,TRBJ2-7,CATRARSYEQYF,TGTGCCACTAGGGCTAGATCCTACGAGCAATACTTC
TRBV5-1,TRBD2,NA,TRBJ2-7,CASSLVASGTYEQYF,TGCGCCAGCAGCTTGGTGGCTAGCGGGACCTACGAGCAGTACTTC
TRBV27,NA,NA,TRBJ2-7,CASSPAWGRGSYEQYF,TGTGCCAGCAGTCCCGCTTGGGGGCGGGGGTCCTACGAGCAGTACTTC
TRBV19,NA,NA,TRBJ2-4,CASSIQENIQYF,TGTGCCAGTAGTATACAGGAAAACATTCAGTACTTC
TRBV19,NA,NA,TRBJ2-7,CASQVVSSGSYEQYF,TGTGCCAGCCAAGTAGTGTCTTCAGGGTCCTACGAGCAGTACTTC
TRBV28,NA,NA,TRBJ1-1,CASSLRREAFF,TGTGCCAGCAGTTTACGGAGGGAAGCTTTCTTT
TRBV10-2,TRBD2,NA,TRBJ2-1,CASSESPGGRASYNEQFF,TGCGCCAGCAGTGAGTCCCCAGGCGGGAGGGCCTCCTACAATGAGCAGTTCTTC
TRBV11-2,NA,NA,TRBJ1-2,CASSLSNVAGQYGYTF,TGTGCCAGCAGCTTATCCAACGTCGCAGGGCAGTATGGCTACACCTTC
TRBV5-4,NA,NA,TRBJ2-5,CASSGAGVGAGETQYF,TGTGCCAGCAGCGGGGCAGGGGTTGGGGCCGGGGAGACCCAGTACTTC
TRBV27,NA,few,TRBJ1-5,CASIHGQRGQPQHF,TGTGCCAGCATTCATGGACAGAGGGGTCAGCCCCAGCATTTT
TRBV7-9,NA,NA,TRBJ2-5,CASSLRMETQYF,TGTGCCAGCAGTTTGCGAATGGAGACCCAGTACTTC
TRBV28,NA,NA,TRBJ1-4,CASSVGTSNEKLFF,TGTGCCAGCAGTGTTGGGACATCTAATGAAAAACTGTTTTTT
TRBV6-1,NA,NA,TRBJ2-5,CASTKDGGQETQYF,TGTGCCAGCACCAAGGACGGAGGACAAGAGACCCAGTACTTC
TRBV19,NA,NA,TRBJ1-3,CASSIQASGNTIYF,TGTGCCAGTAGTATACAGGCCTCTGGAAACACCATATATTTT
TRBV6-5,TRBD1,few,TRBJ1-5,CASRRTGSGNQPQHF,TGTGCCAGCAGACGGACAGGGTCGGGCAATCAGCCCCAGCATTTT
TRBV6-5,NA,NA,TRBJ1-3,CASRPDGARNTIYF,TGTGCCAGCAGACCCGACGGTGCCCGAAACACCATATATTTT
TRBV6-5,TRBD1,once,TRBJ1-1,CASSTRTGNTEAFF,TGTGCCAGCAGTACACGGACAGGGAACACTGAAGCTTTCTTT
TRBV6-1,TRBD1,once,TRBJ1-4,CATGTGIPNEKLFF,TGTGCCACCGGGACAGGTATACCTAATGAAAAACTGTTTTTT
TRBV5-1,NA,NA,TRBJ1-6,CASSLEVGYNSPLHF,TGCGCCAGCAGCTTGGAGGTCGGCTATAATTCACCCCTCCACTTT
TRBV4-2,NA,NA,TRBJ1-1,CASSQVNTNTEAFF,TGTGCCAGCAGCCAAGTTAACACTAACACTGAAGCTTTCTTT
TRBV2,TRBD2,NA,TRBJ2-5,CASTDGRGRETQYF,TGTGCCAGCACGGACGGGCGGGGGAGGGAGACCCAGTACTTC
TRBV6-6,TRBD1,NA,TRBJ2-5,CASRQGASRETQYF,TGTGCCAGCAGACAGGGGGCAAGCAGGGAGACCCAGTACTTC
TRBV27,TRBD2,NA,TRBJ2-7,CASSSPGTSGREQYF,TGTGCCAGCAGTTCGCCCGGGACTAGCGGGCGTGAGCAGTACTTC
TRBV4-3,TRBD2,NA,TRBJ2-2,CASSQDPSGSMTGELFF,TGCGCCAGCAGCCAAGATCCTAGCGGCTCTATGACTGGGGAGCTGTTTTTT
TRBV6-5,NA,NA,TRBJ2-7,CASRGVTYEQYF,TGTGCCAGCAGGGGGGTTACCTACGAGCAGTACTTC
TRBV2,NA,NA,TRBJ2-1,CASNGDNYNEQFF,TGTGCCAGCAACGGGGACAACTACAATGAGCAGTTCTTC
TRBV28,NA,NA,TRBJ2-3,CASAGQHIIRLDTQYF,TGTGCCAGCGCGGGACAGCATATCATCCGTTTGGATACGCAGTATTTT
TRBV27,TRBD2,NA,TRBJ2-3,CASSFSSGTKDTQYF,TGTGCCAGCAGTTTCTCTAGCGGGACTAAAGATACGCAGTATTTT
TRBV5-1,NA,once,TRBJ1-5,CASSLVPGSNQPQHF,TGCGCCAGCAGCTTGGTCCCAGGGAGCAATCAGCCCCAGCATTTT
TRBV10-3,TRBD2,NA,TRBJ2-5,CAISPGLAGEETQYF,TGTGCCATCAGCCCGGGACTAGCGGGAGAAGAGACCCAGTACTTC
TRBV28,NA,once,TRBJ2-7,CASSLPKNRASYEQYF,TGTGCCAGCAGTTTACCAAAAAACAGGGCTTCCTACGAGCAGTACTTC
TRBV19,TRBD2,NA,TRBJ2-7,CASSMIGTSNYEQYF,TGTGCCAGTAGTATGATCGGGACTAGCAACTACGAGCAGTACTTC
TRBV13,TRBD2,NA,TRBJ2-5,CASSLGAGVQETQYF,TGTGCCAGCAGCTTAGGAGCGGGAGTCCAAGAGACCCAGTACTTC
TRBV4-1,TRBD1,NA,TRBJ1-2,CASSQDPKGQRRYNYGYTF,TGCGCCAGCAGCCAAGATCCTAAGGGACAGCGCAGATATAACTATGGCTACACCTTC
TRBV7-9,TRBD2,NA,TRBJ2-7,CASRSGASGYEQYF,TGTGCCAGCAGATCCGGGGCTAGCGGCTACGAGCAGTACTTC
TRBV5-1,NA,once,TRBJ2-3,CASSLAGGGTDTQYF,TGCGCCAGCAGCTTGGCGGGTGGGGGCACAGATACGCAGTATTTT
TRBV11-2,NA,NA,TRBJ1-4,CASSRAATNEKLFF,TGTGCCTCCTCCAGGGCCGCAACTAATGAAAAACTGTTTTTT
TRBV7-2,NA,NA,TRBJ1-1,CASSSALRNTEAFF,TGTGCCAGCAGCTCCGCCCTAAGGAACACTGAAGCTTTCTTT
TRBV28,NA,NA,TRBJ2-7,CASSRPYEQYF,TGTGCCAGCAGCCGACCATACGAGCAGTACTTC
TRBV12-5,NA,NA,TRBJ1-1,CASGLVPGAEAFF,TGTGCTAGTGGTTTGGTACCGGGGGCTGAAGCTTTCTTT
TRBV6-1,NA,NA,TRBJ2-3,CASSGGRPATQYF,TGTGCCAGCAGTGGGGGGAGGCCCGCCACGCAGTATTTT
TRBV2,NA,NA,TRBJ2-1,CASSISFYNEQFF,TGTGCCAGCAGTATTAGTTTCTACAATGAGCAGTTCTTC
TRBV28,TRBD2,NA,TRBJ2-3,CAWGGGTDTQYF,TGTGCGTGGGGGGGTGGCACAGATACGCAGTATTTT
TRBV7-2,TRBD1,once,TRBJ1-2,CASSLGPGGGEGYTF,TGTGCCAGCAGCTTAGGTCCAGGGGGCGGCGAGGGCTACACCTTC
TRBV1,NA,NA,TRBJ2-1,CTSSQDEGYLVKFVVGTYNEQFF,TGCACCAGCAGCCAAGATGAGGGCTACCTTGTCAAATTCGTAGTGGGCACCTACAATGAGCAGTTCTTC
TRBV30,NA,once,TRBJ1-2,CAWLGRKYGYTF,TGTGCCTGGTTAGGGCGAAAATATGGCTACACCTTC
TRBV19,TRBD2,NA,TRBJ2-7,CASRPGLAGAGEQYF,TGTGCCAGTAGGCCGGGACTAGCGGGAGCAGGCGAGCAGTACTTC
TRBV28,TRBD1,NA,TRBJ2-2,CASSSPGQGRTGELFF,TGTGCCAGCAGTTCCCCAGGACAGGGGCGCACCGGGGAGCTGTTTTTT
TRBV11-2,NA,NA,TRBJ2-2,CASSPGPDTGELFF,TGTGCCAGCAGTCCGGGGCCCGACACCGGGGAGCTGTTTTTT
TRBV2,NA,NA,TRBJ2-5,CASSAGSKAFGTQYF,TGTGCCAGCAGCGCGGGATCCAAGGCCTTTGGGACCCAGTACTTC
TRBV10-3,NA,NA,TRBJ1-5,CAISESEGGTGQPQHF,TGTGCCATCAGTGAGTCGGAGGGGGGAACTGGTCAGCCCCAGCATTTT